These T cell receptor beta chains were read from a single sample in a study of cytomegalovirus exposure and HLA in healthy donors. Produced via immunoSEQ multiplex PCR; TCRdb's table is partial and in-frame only. In the table there are about 57,000 clones, roughly 93% of which are singletons. The sample comprised PBMCs. These receptors all stem from a woman younger than 35 in good health and CMV-seronegative. CDR3s include the opening cysteine and the closing phenylalanine or tryptophan. A D gene is named only where the DNA matches it firmly. For some rows the clone size is stated as once, few or many, or as a class when expanded; others skip it.

j_gene: TRBJ1-2
abundance: -
v_gene: TRBV11-2
d_gene: TRBD1
CDR3nt: TGTGCCAGCAGTCGGGGACAGGGGTTGGACTATGGCTACACCTTC
CDR3aa: CASSRGQGLDYGYTF

j_gene: TRBJ1-1
abundance: -
v_gene: TRBV27
d_gene: -
CDR3nt: TGTGCCAGCAGTGGGGGCTCTGAAGCTTTCTTT
CDR3aa: CASSGGSEAFF

j_gene: TRBJ1-1
abundance: -
v_gene: TRBV5-1
d_gene: -
CDR3nt: TGCGCCAGCAGCACAGACGGACTGGGGGGGTACACTGAAGCTTTCTTT
CDR3aa: CASSTDGLGGYTEAFF

j_gene: TRBJ1-4
abundance: -
v_gene: TRBV11-2
d_gene: -
CDR3nt: TGTGCCAGCAGACCCACAGGGCGAACTAATGAAAAACTGTTTTTT
CDR3aa: CASRPTGRTNEKLFF

j_gene: TRBJ2-3
abundance: -
v_gene: TRBV5-4
d_gene: TRBD2
CDR3nt: TGTGCCAGCAGCTCCCTTCCCGGGACTAGCGGGGAAGATACGCAGTATTTT
CDR3aa: CASSSLPGTSGEDTQYF

j_gene: TRBJ2-2
abundance: -
v_gene: TRBV5-1
d_gene: -
CDR3nt: TGCGCCAGCAGCTTTAACAAGGGAGACACCGGGGAGCTGTTTTTT
CDR3aa: CASSFNKGDTGELFF

j_gene: TRBJ2-7
abundance: -
v_gene: TRBV2
d_gene: -
CDR3nt: TGTGCCACCTCCGGGCGGGCGCTGGAAGAGCAGTACTTC
CDR3aa: CATSGRALEEQYF

j_gene: TRBJ2-1
abundance: -
v_gene: TRBV6-5
d_gene: -
CDR3nt: TGTGCCAGCAGTTACTCTCCGGTTGGCAATGAGCAGTTCTTC
CDR3aa: CASSYSPVGNEQFF

j_gene: TRBJ2-1
abundance: -
v_gene: TRBV25-1
d_gene: TRBD2
CDR3nt: TGTGCCAGCACCCCCATTGGTCTAGCGGGAAGGAATGAGCAGTTCTTC
CDR3aa: CASTPIGLAGRNEQFF

j_gene: TRBJ2-7
abundance: -
v_gene: TRBV7-3
d_gene: -
CDR3nt: TGTGCCAGCAGCTTATTTCGGACAGAAGGAGAGCAGTACTTC
CDR3aa: CASSLFRTEGEQYF

j_gene: TRBJ1-2
abundance: once
v_gene: TRBV5-4
d_gene: -
CDR3nt: TGTGCCAGCAATAGCGGGGGGGCCAACACCTTC
CDR3aa: CASNSGGANTF

j_gene: TRBJ2-1
abundance: -
v_gene: TRBV5-6
d_gene: -
CDR3nt: TGTGCCTCCCGGGACACCATCTACAATGAGCAGTTCTTC
CDR3aa: CASRDTIYNEQFF

j_gene: TRBJ1-2
abundance: -
v_gene: TRBV7-2
d_gene: -
CDR3nt: TGTGCCAGCAGCTTAAATCCTGATCATGAGGGCTACACCTTC
CDR3aa: CASSLNPDHEGYTF

j_gene: TRBJ2-1
abundance: once
v_gene: TRBV10-3
d_gene: TRBD2
CDR3nt: TGTGCCATCAGTCCACGACTAGCGGATCACAATGAGCAGTTCTTC
CDR3aa: CAISPRLADHNEQFF

j_gene: TRBJ1-6
abundance: -
v_gene: TRBV6-6
d_gene: TRBD1
CDR3nt: TGTGCCAGCAGTTACTACGGGCAGGGGGCAGCGGGCCTCCACTTT
CDR3aa: CASSYYGQGAAGLHF

j_gene: TRBJ1-2
abundance: -
v_gene: TRBV5-4
d_gene: TRBD1
CDR3nt: TGTGCCAGCAGCCCCGGACAGGGATATGGCTACACCTTC
CDR3aa: CASSPGQGYGYTF

j_gene: TRBJ2-5
abundance: -
v_gene: TRBV19
d_gene: -
CDR3nt: TGTGCCAGTAGTAGGGCAAGGACTTTAGGGCTCGGGGAGACCCAGTACTTC
CDR3aa: CASSRARTLGLGETQYF

j_gene: TRBJ1-6
abundance: -
v_gene: TRBV11-2
d_gene: -
CDR3nt: TGTGCCAGCAGCCCGAGGACAGCAAGCTCCTATAATTCACCCCTCCACTTT
CDR3aa: CASSPRTASSYNSPLHF

j_gene: TRBJ2-3
abundance: -
v_gene: TRBV11-1
d_gene: TRBD1
CDR3nt: TGTGCCAGCACTCGGGACAGGGGAACAGATACGCAGTATTTT
CDR3aa: CASTRDRGTDTQYF

j_gene: TRBJ2-2
abundance: once
v_gene: TRBV6-1
d_gene: -
CDR3nt: TGTGCCAGCAGAGAACGGCCCGAGGGCGCCGGGGAGCTGTTTTTT
CDR3aa: CASRERPEGAGELFF

j_gene: TRBJ2-3
abundance: -
v_gene: TRBV6-5
d_gene: TRBD2
CDR3nt: TGTGCCAGCAGTTGGACTAGCGGGAGGGCTAATACGCAGTATTTT
CDR3aa: CASSWTSGRANTQYF

j_gene: TRBJ1-1
abundance: -
v_gene: TRBV27
d_gene: -
CDR3nt: TGTGCCACCTTTCGGGTAAGCGAAGCTTTCTTT
CDR3aa: CATFRVSEAFF

j_gene: TRBJ1-2
abundance: -
v_gene: TRBV19
d_gene: -
CDR3nt: TGTGCCAGTAGTTTCACCGACAGGTACTATGGCTACACCTTC
CDR3aa: CASSFTDRYYGYTF

j_gene: TRBJ2-2
abundance: -
v_gene: TRBV7-6
d_gene: TRBD2
CDR3nt: TGTGCCAGCAGCTTAGCTTCTAGCGGGGTTTCTACCGGGGAGCTGTTTTTT
CDR3aa: CASSLASSGVSTGELFF

j_gene: TRBJ2-3
abundance: -
v_gene: TRBV7-3
d_gene: -
CDR3nt: TGTGCCAGCAGCTTATTTGCAGGGCGTAGCACAGATACGCAGTATTTT
CDR3aa: CASSLFAGRSTDTQYF

j_gene: TRBJ1-1
abundance: -
v_gene: TRBV11-2
d_gene: -
CDR3nt: TGTGCCAGCAGCTTACTGTGGACACGACGTGGGGACACTGAAGCTTTCTTT
CDR3aa: CASSLLWTRRGDTEAFF